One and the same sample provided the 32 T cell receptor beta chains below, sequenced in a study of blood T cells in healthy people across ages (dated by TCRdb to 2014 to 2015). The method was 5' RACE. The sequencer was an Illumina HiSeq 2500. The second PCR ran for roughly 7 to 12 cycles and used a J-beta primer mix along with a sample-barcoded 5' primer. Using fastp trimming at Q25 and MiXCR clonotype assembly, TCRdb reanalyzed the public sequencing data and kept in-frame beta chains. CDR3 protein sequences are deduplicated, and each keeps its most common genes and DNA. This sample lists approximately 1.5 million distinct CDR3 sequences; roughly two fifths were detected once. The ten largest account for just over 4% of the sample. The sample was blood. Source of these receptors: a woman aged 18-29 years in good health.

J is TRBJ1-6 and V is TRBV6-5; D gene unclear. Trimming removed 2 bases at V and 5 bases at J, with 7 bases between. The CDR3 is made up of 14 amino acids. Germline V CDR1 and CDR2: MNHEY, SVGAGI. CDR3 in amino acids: CASSYGRNNSPLHF. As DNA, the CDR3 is TGTGCCAGCAGTTACGGACGGAATAATTCACCCCTCCACTTT.

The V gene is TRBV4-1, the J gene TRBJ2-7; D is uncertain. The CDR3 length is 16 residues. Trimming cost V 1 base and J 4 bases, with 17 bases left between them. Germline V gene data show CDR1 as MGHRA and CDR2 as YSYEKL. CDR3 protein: CASSQVSTPYGYEQYF. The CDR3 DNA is TGCGCCAGCAGCCAAGTTTCTACCCCGTACGGGTACGAGCAGTACTTC.

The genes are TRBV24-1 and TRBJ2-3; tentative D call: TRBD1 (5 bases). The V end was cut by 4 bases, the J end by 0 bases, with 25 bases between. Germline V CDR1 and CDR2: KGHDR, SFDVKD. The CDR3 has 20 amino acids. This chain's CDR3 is CATSDPNSGQGFFSTDTQYF. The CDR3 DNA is TGTGCCACCAGTGACCCGAACAGTGGGCAGGGATTTTTTAGCACAGATACGCAGTATTTT.

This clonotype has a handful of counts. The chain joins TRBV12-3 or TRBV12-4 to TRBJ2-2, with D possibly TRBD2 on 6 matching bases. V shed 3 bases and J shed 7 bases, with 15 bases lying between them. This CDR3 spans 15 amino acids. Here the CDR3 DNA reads TGTGCCAGCAGTTTGGGCGGGACCCTGGGCGGGGAGCTGTTTTTT. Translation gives CASSLGGTLGGELFF.

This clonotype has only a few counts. This chain's CDR3 is CSASWGTGYTNGYTF. The CDR3 bases are TGCAGTGCTAGCTGGGGGACAGGGTATACGAATGGCTACACCTTC. V gene TRBV20-1 combines with J gene TRBJ1-2; 9 bases line up with TRBD1. Per the germline V gene, CDR1 is DFQATT and CDR2 is SNEGSKA (reference sequence). Germline trimming cut 3 bases from V and 6 bases from J; bases unmatched to any gene: 11. CDR3 length equals 15 residues.

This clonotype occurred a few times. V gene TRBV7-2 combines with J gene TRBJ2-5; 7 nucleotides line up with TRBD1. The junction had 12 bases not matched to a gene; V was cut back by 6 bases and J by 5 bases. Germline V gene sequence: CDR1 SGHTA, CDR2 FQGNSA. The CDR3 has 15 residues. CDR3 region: CASSTGDPWTETQYF. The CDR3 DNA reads TGTGCCAGCAGTACAGGGGATCCATGGACGGAGACCCAGTACTTC. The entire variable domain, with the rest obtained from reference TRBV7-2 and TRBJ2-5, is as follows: GAGVSQSPSNKVTEKGKDVELRCDPISGHTALYWYRQSLGQGLEFLIYFQGNSAPDKSGLPSDRFSAERTGGSVSTLTIQRTQQEDSAVYLCASSTGDPWTETQYFGPGTRLLVL.

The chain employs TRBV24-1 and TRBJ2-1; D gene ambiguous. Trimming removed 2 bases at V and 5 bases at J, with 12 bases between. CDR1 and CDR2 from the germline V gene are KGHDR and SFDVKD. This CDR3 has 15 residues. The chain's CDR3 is CATSDSEAVNNEQFF. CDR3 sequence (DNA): TGTGCCACCAGTGATTCGGAAGCCGTAAACAATGAGCAGTTCTTC.

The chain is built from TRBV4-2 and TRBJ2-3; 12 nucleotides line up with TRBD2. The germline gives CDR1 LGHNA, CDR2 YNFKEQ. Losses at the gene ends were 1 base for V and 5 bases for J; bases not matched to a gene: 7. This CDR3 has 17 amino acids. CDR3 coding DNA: TGTGCCAGCAGCCAAGGCCCTAGCGGGAGGGAATTAGATACGCAGTATTTT. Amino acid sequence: CASSQGPSGRELDTQYF.

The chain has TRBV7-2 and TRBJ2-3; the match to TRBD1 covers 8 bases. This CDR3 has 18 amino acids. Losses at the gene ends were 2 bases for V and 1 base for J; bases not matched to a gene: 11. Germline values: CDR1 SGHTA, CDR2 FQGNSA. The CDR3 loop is CASSLIGRPGQGTDTQYF. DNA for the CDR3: TGTGCCAGCAGCTTAATTGGGCGACCGGGACAGGGCACAGATACGCAGTATTTT.

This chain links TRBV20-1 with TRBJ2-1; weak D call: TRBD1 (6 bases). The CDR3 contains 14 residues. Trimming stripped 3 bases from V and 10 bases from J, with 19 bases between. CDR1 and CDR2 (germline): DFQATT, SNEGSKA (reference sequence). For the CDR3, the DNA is TGCAGTGCTAGTCGACTCAGCAGGGGTTCGGAGCAGTTCTTC. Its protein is CSASRLSRGSEQFF.

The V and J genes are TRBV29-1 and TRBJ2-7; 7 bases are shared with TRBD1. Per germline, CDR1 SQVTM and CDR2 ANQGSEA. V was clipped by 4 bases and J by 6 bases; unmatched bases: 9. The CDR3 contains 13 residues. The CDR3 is CSVVKGAGFEQYF. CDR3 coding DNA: TGCAGCGTTGTGAAGGGGGCAGGGTTCGAGCAGTACTTC.

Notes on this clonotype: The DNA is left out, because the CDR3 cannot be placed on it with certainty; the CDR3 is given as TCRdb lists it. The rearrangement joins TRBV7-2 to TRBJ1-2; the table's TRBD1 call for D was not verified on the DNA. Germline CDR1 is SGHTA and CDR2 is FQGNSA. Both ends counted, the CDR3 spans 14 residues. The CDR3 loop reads CASSLEFGRGAHTF.

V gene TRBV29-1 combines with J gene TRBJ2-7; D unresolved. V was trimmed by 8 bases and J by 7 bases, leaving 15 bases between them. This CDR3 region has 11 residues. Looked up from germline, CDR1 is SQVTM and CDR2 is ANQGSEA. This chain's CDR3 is CSPRTYNEQYF. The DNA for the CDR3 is TGCAGCCCAAGGACCTACAATGAGCAGTACTTC.

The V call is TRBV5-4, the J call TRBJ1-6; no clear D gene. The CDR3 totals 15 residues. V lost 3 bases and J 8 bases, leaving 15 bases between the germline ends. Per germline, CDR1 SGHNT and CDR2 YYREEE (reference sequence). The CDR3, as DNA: TGTGCCAGCAGCTCGGGCCCTGAGGGCTATTCACCCCTCCACTTT. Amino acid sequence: CASSSGPEGYSPLHF.

CDR3 in amino acids: CSVGETGLTNEKLFF. In DNA form, the CDR3 reads TGCAGCGTTGGAGAGACAGGGTTAACTAATGAAAAACTGTTTTTT. V usage is TRBV29-1 and J usage is TRBJ1-4; 7 nucleotides align to TRBD1. J gave up 1 base and V 4 bases, and 6 bases lay outside the gene matches. The CDR3 covers 15 residues. Germline V gene sequence: CDR1 SQVTM, CDR2 ANQGSEA. Filled out from reference TRBV29-1 and TRBJ1-4, the complete variable domain reads SAVISQKPSRDICQRGTSLTIQCQVDSQVTMMFWYRQQPGQSLTLIATANQGSEATYESGFVIDKFPISRPNLTFSTLTVSNMSPEDSSIYLCSVGETGLTNEKLFFGSGTQLSVL.

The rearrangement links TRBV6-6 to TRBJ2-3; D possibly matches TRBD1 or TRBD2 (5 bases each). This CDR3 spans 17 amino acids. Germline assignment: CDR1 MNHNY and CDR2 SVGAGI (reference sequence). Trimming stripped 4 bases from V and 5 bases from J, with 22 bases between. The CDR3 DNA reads TGTGCCAGCAGTTTAGACGGGGTGTCGGGGCGGGTAGATACGCAGTATTTT. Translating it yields CASSLDGVSGRVDTQYF.

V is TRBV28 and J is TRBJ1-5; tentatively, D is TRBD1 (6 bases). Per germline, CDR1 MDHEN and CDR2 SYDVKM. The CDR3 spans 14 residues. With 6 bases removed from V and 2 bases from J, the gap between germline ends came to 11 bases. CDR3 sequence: CASSPGDGNQPQHF. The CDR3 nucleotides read TGTGCCAGCAGCCCAGGGGACGGCAATCAGCCCCAGCATTTT. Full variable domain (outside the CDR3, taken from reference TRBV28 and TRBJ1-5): DVKVTQSSRYLVKRTGEKVFLECVQDMDHENMFWYRQDPGLGLRLIYFSYDVKMKEKGDIPEGYSVSREKKERFSLILESASTNQTSMYLCASSPGDGNQPQHFGDGTRLSIL.

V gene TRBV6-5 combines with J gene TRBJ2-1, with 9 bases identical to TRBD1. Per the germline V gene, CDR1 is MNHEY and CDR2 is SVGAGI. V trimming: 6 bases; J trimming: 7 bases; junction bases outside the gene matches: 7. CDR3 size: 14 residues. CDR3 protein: CASRETGGINEQFF. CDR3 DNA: TGTGCCAGCAGAGAGACAGGGGGAATTAATGAGCAGTTCTTC.

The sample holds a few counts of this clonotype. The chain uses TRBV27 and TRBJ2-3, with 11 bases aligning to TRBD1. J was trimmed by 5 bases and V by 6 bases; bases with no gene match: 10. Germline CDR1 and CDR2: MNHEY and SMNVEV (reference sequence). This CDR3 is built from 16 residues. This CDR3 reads CASRDRGLGLGDTQYF. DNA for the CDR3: TGTGCCAGCAGGGACAGGGGGCTTGGTCTTGGAGATACGCAGTATTTT.

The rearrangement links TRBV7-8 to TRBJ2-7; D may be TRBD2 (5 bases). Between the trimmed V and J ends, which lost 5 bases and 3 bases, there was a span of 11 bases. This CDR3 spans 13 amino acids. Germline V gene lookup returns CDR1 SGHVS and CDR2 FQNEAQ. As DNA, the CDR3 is TGTGCCAGCAGCGCCGGGGTTCACTACGAGCAGTACTTC. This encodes CASSAGVHYEQYF. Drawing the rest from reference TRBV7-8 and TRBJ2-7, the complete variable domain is GAGVSQSPRYKVAKRGQDVALRCDPISGHVSLFWYQQALGQGPEFLTYFQNEAQLDKSGLPSDRFFAERPEGSVSTLKIQRTQQEDSAVYLCASSAGVHYEQYFGPGTRLTVT.

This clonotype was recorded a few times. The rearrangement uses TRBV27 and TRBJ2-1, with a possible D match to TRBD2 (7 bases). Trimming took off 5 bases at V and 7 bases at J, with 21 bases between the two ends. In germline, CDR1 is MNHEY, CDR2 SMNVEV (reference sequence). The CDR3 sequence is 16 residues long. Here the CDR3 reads CASSPTLGGGPNEQFF. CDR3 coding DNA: TGTGCCAGCAGTCCCACCCTAGGGGGAGGGCCGAATGAGCAGTTCTTC.

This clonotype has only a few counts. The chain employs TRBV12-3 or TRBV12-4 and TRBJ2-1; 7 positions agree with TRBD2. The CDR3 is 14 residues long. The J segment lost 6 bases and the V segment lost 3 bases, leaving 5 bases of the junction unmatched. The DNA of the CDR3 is TGTGCCAGCAGTTTCCGGGACTACCCCAATGAGCAGTTCTTC. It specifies CASSFRDYPNEQFF.

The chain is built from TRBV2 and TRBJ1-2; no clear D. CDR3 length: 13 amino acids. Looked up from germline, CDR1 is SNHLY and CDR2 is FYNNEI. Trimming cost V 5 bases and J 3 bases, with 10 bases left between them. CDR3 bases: TGTGCCAGCAGTCCCCCCCGGCACTATGGCTACACCTTC. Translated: CASSPPRHYGYTF.

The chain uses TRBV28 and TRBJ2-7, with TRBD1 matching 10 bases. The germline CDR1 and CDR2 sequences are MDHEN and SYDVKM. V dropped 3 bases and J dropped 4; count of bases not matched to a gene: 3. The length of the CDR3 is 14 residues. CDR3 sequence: CASSFPGQGYEQYF. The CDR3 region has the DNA TGTGCCAGCAGTTTTCCGGGACAGGGGTACGAGCAGTACTTC.

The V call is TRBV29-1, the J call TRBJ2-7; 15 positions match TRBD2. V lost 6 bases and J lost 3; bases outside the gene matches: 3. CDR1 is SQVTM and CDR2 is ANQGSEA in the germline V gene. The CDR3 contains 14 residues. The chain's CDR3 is CSVGTSGGLYEQYF. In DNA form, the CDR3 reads TGCAGCGTAGGGACTAGCGGGGGGCTCTACGAGCAGTACTTC.

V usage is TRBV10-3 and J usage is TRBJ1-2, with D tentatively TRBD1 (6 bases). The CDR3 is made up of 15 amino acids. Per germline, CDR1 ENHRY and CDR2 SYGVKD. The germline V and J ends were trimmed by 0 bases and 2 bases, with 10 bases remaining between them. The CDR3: CAISESRGANYGYTF. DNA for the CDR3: TGTGCCATCAGTGAGTCGCGGGGGGCAAACTATGGCTACACCTTC.

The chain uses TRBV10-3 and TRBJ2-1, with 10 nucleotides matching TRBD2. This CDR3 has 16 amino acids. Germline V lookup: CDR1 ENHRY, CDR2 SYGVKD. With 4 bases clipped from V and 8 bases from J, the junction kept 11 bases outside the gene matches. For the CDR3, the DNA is TGTGCCATCAGTGTGAGTCCCAGCGGGGGGGCAGATGAGCAGTTCTTC. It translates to CAISVSPSGGADEQFF.

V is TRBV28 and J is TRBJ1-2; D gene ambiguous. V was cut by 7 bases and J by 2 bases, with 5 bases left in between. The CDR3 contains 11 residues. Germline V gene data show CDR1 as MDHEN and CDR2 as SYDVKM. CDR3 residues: CASMKNYGYTF. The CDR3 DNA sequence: TGTGCCAGCATGAAGAACTATGGCTACACCTTC.

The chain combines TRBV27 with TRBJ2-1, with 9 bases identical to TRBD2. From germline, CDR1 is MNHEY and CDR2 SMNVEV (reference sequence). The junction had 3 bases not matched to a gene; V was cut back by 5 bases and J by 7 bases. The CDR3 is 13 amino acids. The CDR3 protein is CASSPAGGNEQFF. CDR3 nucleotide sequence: TGTGCCAGCAGTCCAGCGGGGGGTAATGAGCAGTTCTTC.

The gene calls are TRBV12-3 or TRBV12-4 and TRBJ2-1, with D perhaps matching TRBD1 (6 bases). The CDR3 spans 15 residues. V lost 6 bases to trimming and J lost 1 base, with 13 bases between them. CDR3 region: CASRRDRYSYNEQFF. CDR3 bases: TGTGCCAGCAGACGAGACAGGTATTCCTACAATGAGCAGTTCTTC.

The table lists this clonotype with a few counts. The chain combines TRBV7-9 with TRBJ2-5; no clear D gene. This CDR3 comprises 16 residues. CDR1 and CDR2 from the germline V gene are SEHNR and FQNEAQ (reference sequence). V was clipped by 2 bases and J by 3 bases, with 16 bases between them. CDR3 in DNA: TGTGCCAGCAGCTTACCCCCCAACAACTTAGAAGAGACCCAGTACTTC. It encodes CASSLPPNNLEETQYF.

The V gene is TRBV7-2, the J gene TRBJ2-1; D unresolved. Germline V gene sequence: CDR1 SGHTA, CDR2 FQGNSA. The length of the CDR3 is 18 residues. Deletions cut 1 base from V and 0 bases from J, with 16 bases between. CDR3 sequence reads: CASSLVVLVASSYNEQFF. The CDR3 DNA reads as TGTGCCAGCAGCTTAGTGGTTTTGGTCGCGAGCTCCTACAATGAGCAGTTCTTC.